This passage covers 5 T cell receptor beta chains from one sample sequenced in a study of blood T cell repertoires in COVID-19. Sequenced by immunoSEQ multiplex PCR; TCRdb stores in-frame clones only, minus some. The table has about 360,000 clones, roughly 87% seen once. Sequences were obtained from PBMCs or T cells enriched from blood (not recorded which). These receptors were obtained from a woman aged 40-49 years with acute COVID-19.

This clone was picked up a small number of times. CDR3 bases: TGTGCCAGTAGTATGACAGAGAACACTGAAGCTTTCTTT. This gives the protein CASSMTENTEAFF. This chain joins TRBV19 and TRBJ1-1, with a possible D match to TRBD1 (5 bases). The CDR3 spans 13 residues. V was trimmed by 3 bases and J by 1 base, leaving 6 bases between them. The germline V gene has CDR1 LNHDA and CDR2 SQIVND (reference sequence).

The rearrangement links TRBV19 to TRBJ1-2; D is uncertain. Trimming stripped 7 bases from V and 4 bases from J, with 10 bases between. The CDR3 extends over 12 amino acids. Per the germline V gene, CDR1 is LNHDA and CDR2 is SQIVND (reference sequence). CDR3 loop: CASTRESYGYTF. In DNA form, the CDR3 reads TGTGCCAGTACGAGGGAATCCTATGGCTACACCTTC.

The rearrangement joins TRBV29-1 to TRBJ1-4; 12 nucleotides match TRBD1. Germline CDR1 and CDR2: SQVTM and ANQGSEA. The CDR3 runs 14 residues. J was trimmed by 8 bases and V by 4 bases; bases with no gene match: 5. CDR3 in amino acids: CSVGDRGPGEKLFF. The CDR3 coding sequence is TGCAGCGTTGGGGACAGGGGGCCGGGGGAAAAACTGTTTTTT.

The rearrangement links TRBV30 to TRBJ2-1; 9 bases are a match to TRBD2. The CDR3 loop spans 13 amino acids. J gave up 4 bases and V 3 bases, and 1 base lay outside the gene matches. Germline assignment: CDR1 GTSNPN and CDR2 SVGIG (reference sequence). In DNA form, the CDR3 reads TGTGCCTGGAGGCGGGGGGGTTACAATGAGCAGTTCTTC. Protein product: CAWRRGGYNEQFF.

Here the CDR3 reads CASTRDSRGYTF. Here the CDR3 DNA reads TGTGCCAGCACCCGGGATTCGAGGGGCTACACCTTC. The rearrangement uses TRBV9 and TRBJ1-2; D remains ambiguous. Germline V CDR1 and CDR2: SGDLS, YYNGEE. V was trimmed by 6 bases and J by 8 bases, leaving 14 bases between them. This CDR3 is 12 amino acids long.